This is a list of T cell receptor beta chains from one sample in a study of blood T cells in healthy people across ages. TCRdb independently ran MiXCR on the 5' RACE reads; one entry per CDR3 protein. The sample lists hundreds of thousands of distinct CDR3 sequences; about 44% were seen once. The sequenced material came from blood. These TCRs come from a man younger than 40 in good health. The CDR3 runs from the conserved cysteine through the conserved F or W. A D gene is named only where the DNA matches it firmly. Some rows mark clone size as missing; the rest say once, few, many or name a class of expanded clone.

j_call v_call d_call clone_size cdr3_nt cdr3_aa
TRBJ2-4 TRBV7-9 - few TGTGCCAGCAGCTTAGACGGGAACATTCAGTACTTC CASSLDGNIQYF
TRBJ2-4 TRBV18 TRBD2 - TGTGCCAGCTCACCCCTGGGGAAGTTCGGCGGGGGCAAAAACATTCAGTACTTC CASSPLGKFGGGKNIQYF
TRBJ1-1 TRBV6-2/TRBV6-3 TRBD1 - TGTGCCAGCAGCCGCCGGAAGGGACAGGGAGGCACTGAAGCTTTCTTT CASSRRKGQGGTEAFF
TRBJ1-4 TRBV4-1 - - TGCGCCAGCAGCCAAGGACCGGACATTAATGAAAAACTGTTTTTT CASSQGPDINEKLFF
TRBJ2-5 TRBV13 TRBD2 many TGTGCCAGCAGCCAACGGACTAGCGGGGGGTACCAAGAGACCCAGTACTTC CASSQRTSGGYQETQYF
TRBJ1-1 TRBV28 - few TGTGCCAGCAGTTTTGGGAAAGCTTTCTTT CASSFGKAFF
TRBJ1-2 TRBV4-1 - - TGCGCCAGCAGCCAAGTATCCCAGGGGTTGACTTATGGCTACACCTTC CASSQVSQGLTYGYTF
TRBJ1-2 TRBV7-2 - - TGTGCCAGCAGCTTAGATAAGGGTCGACGAGGGCCATATAACTATGGCTACACCTTC CASSLDKGRRGPYNYGYTF
TRBJ2-7 TRBV7-2 TRBD2 - TGTGCCAGCAGCCTCGAGCGGGGGCCACACTACGAGCAGTACTTC CASSLERGPHYEQYF
TRBJ2-7 TRBV20-1 TRBD1 - TGCAGTGCCTTGACAGGGGGCAGATACGAGCAGTACTTC CSALTGGRYEQYF
TRBJ2-1 TRBV5-1 - - TGCGCCAGCAGTCACGTTCGCTCCTACAATGAGCAGTTCTTC CASSHVRSYNEQFF
TRBJ2-1 TRBV13 TRBD1 once TGTGCCAGCAGCGACAGGGGAGCCCCTCGCAATGAGCAGTTCTTC CASSDRGAPRNEQFF
TRBJ1-5 TRBV20-1 - - TGCAGTGCGACTGCCGGGTCGGGGCTAGGAAATCAGCCCCAGCATTTT CSATAGSGLGNQPQHF
TRBJ1-5 TRBV2 - - TGTGCCAGCAGGGATCAGGGCTATAGCAATCAGCCCCAGCATTTT CASRDQGYSNQPQHF
TRBJ2-5 TRBV2 TRBD2 few TGTGCCACCCGGACTAGCGGGGGTTGGTACCAAGAGACCCAGTACTTC CATRTSGGWYQETQYF
TRBJ2-1 TRBV3-1 - - TGTGCCAGCAGCCAAGAGAATCCGTACAATGAGCAGTTCTTC CASSQENPYNEQFF
TRBJ1-2 TRBV7-3 - few TGTGCCAGCAGCTTAAGTCCTAGCACTAACAGGGAAGGATATGGCTACACCTTC CASSLSPSTNREGYGYTF
TRBJ2-1 TRBV5-1 TRBD2 - TGCACCAGCAGCTTGTATCCACCGGGGACTAGCGTCTCCCCCGATGAGCAGTTCTTC CTSSLYPPGTSVSPDEQFF
TRBJ2-1 TRBV20-1 - - TGCAGTGCTGGCAAGCGGAGAATGTACAATGAGCAGTTCTTC CSAGKRRMYNEQFF
TRBJ1-4 TRBV9 - few TGTGCCAGCAGCGTAGAAGGGAGGACTAATGAAAAACTGTTTTTT CASSVEGRTNEKLFF
TRBJ1-6 TRBV11-2 - - TGTGCCAGCAGCTTAGATTCTACCGGCGGGGGCTCCTATAATTCACCCCTCCACTTT CASSLDSTGGGSYNSPLHF
TRBJ2-7 TRBV11-1 TRBD2 few TGTGCCACCGGGACTAGCGGGGGTTCAAACTACGAGCAGTACTTC CATGTSGGSNYEQYF
TRBJ2-4 TRBV7-2 - - TGTGCCAGCAGCTTACCCGGATTAGCCAAAAACATTCAGTACTTC CASSLPGLAKNIQYF
TRBJ2-7 TRBV29-1 - few TGCAGCGTTGGTGACGGACTCTACGAGCAGTACTTC CSVGDGLYEQYF
TRBJ2-7 TRBV9 - once TGTGCCAGCAGCGGCCCTGAAATAATCAATGAGCAGTACTTC CASSGPEIINEQYF
TRBJ2-2 TRBV6-6 - - TGTGCCAGCAGTTCCCAGGGGAGTAGTTCGTACACCGGGGAGCTGTTTTTT CASSSQGSSSYTGELFF
TRBJ2-5 TRBV7-2 TRBD2 - TGTGCCAGCACCGGAAAAAGCGGGGCCCAAGAGACCCAGTACTTC CASTGKSGAQETQYF
TRBJ1-2 TRBV20-1 TRBD1 few TGCAGTGCTAGAGGGACAGGGGGCTCCTATGGCTACACCTTC CSARGTGGSYGYTF
TRBJ1-5 TRBV2 - few TGTGCCAGCAGCCGTGACCGAAGCAATCAGCCCCAGCATTTT CASSRDRSNQPQHF
TRBJ2-5 TRBV19 - - TGTGCCAGTAGTATTTCCGGACAGCAAGAGACCCAGTACTTC CASSISGQQETQYF
TRBJ2-7 TRBV9 - - TGTGCCAGCAGCGTACGGGCGGGCTCCTACGAGCAGTACTTC CASSVRAGSYEQYF
TRBJ1-1 TRBV21-1 - - TGTGCCAGCAGCAAAGAGGTGGGAAGAAACACTGAAGCTTTCTTT CASSKEVGRNTEAFF
TRBJ1-2 TRBV7-9 - - TGTGCCACCACTCCCTGGGGGTACTATGGCTACACCTTC CATTPWGYYGYTF
TRBJ1-5 TRBV29-1 - few TGCAGCGTCGCCGGCGGTAGAGAAAATCAGCCCCAGCATTTT CSVAGGRENQPQHF
TRBJ2-3 TRBV6-1 - - TGTGCCAGCAGTGAAGCAAAGTCCGGCACAGATACGCAGTATTTT CASSEAKSGTDTQYF
TRBJ2-7 TRBV27 - - TGTGCCAGCAGTGTATTAGGGACATCCTACGAGCAGTACTTC CASSVLGTSYEQYF
TRBJ2-6 TRBV6-2/TRBV6-3 - - TGTGCCAGCAGTTACTCTGCCTCTGGGGCCAACGTCCTGACTTTC CASSYSASGANVLTF
TRBJ2-7 TRBV6-1 - - TGTGCCAGCAGTGTAGGTGGAACGTACGAGCAGTACTTC CASSVGGTYEQYF
TRBJ1-2 TRBV4-3 TRBD1 - TGCGCCAGCAGCCAAGATAACAGGGGAACCTATGGCTACACCTTC CASSQDNRGTYGYTF
TRBJ1-2 TRBV5-5 - - TGTGCCAGCAGCTTGGAACGAGGAACCTATGGAGGCTACACCTTC CASSLERGTYGGYTF
TRBJ2-7 TRBV20-1 TRBD1 many TGCAGTGCTAGCCCGGACAGGGAGGTATACGAGCAGTACTTC CSASPDREVYEQYF
TRBJ2-3 TRBV7-2 TRBD2 - TGTGCCAGCAGTTTAAAAGCGGGGGGGCGGGATACGCAGTATTTT CASSLKAGGRDTQYF
TRBJ2-7 TRBV7-2 TRBD1 few TGTGCCAGCAGCCAGACAGGGGGCGGCTACGAGCAGTACTTC CASSQTGGGYEQYF
TRBJ2-1 TRBV27 - - TGTGCCAGCAGTCGCTACGTTGGGGGCGACTACAATGAGCAGTTCTTC CASSRYVGGDYNEQFF
TRBJ2-7 TRBV10-3 TRBD1 - TGTGCCTTGGGGACAGGGAGGACCTACGAGCAGTACTTC CALGTGRTYEQYF
TRBJ2-5 TRBV4-3 - - TGCGCCAGCAGCCCCTCGGGAGTCGAAGAGACCCAGTACTTC CASSPSGVEETQYF
TRBJ2-3 TRBV12-3/TRBV12-4 TRBD2 - TGTGCCAGCAGTTTGGGACTAGTGGTCCCAGATACGCAGTATTTT CASSLGLVVPDTQYF
TRBJ1-6 TRBV9 - few TGTGCCAGCAGCGTAGAGGGGCAGTTTAATTCACCCCTCCACTTT CASSVEGQFNSPLHF
TRBJ1-5 TRBV7-3 - few TGTGCCAGCAAAGGGCCTAATAATCAGCCCCAGCATTTT CASKGPNNQPQHF
TRBJ2-1 TRBV9 TRBD1 - TGTGCCAGCAGCCTCGGGACAGTATCTAACAATGAGCAGTTCTTC CASSLGTVSNNEQFF
TRBJ2-3 TRBV6-2/TRBV6-3 TRBD2 - TGTGCCAGCAGTACGAAAGGGACTAGCGGGGCCACAAGGCGTGCGGATACGCAGTATTTT CASSTKGTSGATRRADTQYF
TRBJ2-1 TRBV6-2/TRBV6-3 - few TGTGCCAGCTTCCGGGGTGATGAGCAGTTCTTC CASFRGDEQFF
TRBJ2-1 TRBV7-2 TRBD1 many TGTGCCAGCAGCGTGCAGGGACAGTACAATGAGCAGTTCTTC CASSVQGQYNEQFF